These 7 T cell receptor beta chains share one sample of origin, sequenced in a study of response to subunit inactivated influenza vaccine. TCRdb ran MiXCR on the RT-PCR reads and lists one entry per CDR3 protein. In the table there are about 520,000 distinct CDR3 sequences, less than 30% of which are singletons. Source: CD4+ T cells sorted from PBMCs, taken 4 to 6 days after vaccination. These receptors were obtained from a man in his fifties who received an inactivated influenza vaccine.

This clonotype was recorded once. In DNA, the CDR3 is TGTGCCAGCAGTTATCGTCAGGGCGAAGAGACCCAGTACTTC. Translated, it gives CASSYRQGEETQYF. The chain couples TRBV6-2 or TRBV6-3 to TRBJ2-5; D perhaps matches TRBD1 (5 bases). V lost 3 bases and J lost 3, with 11 bases in between. The CDR3 length is 14 residues. CDR1 MNHEY and CDR2 SVGEGT come from the germline V gene.

The chain uses TRBV30 and TRBJ2-6; no firm D call. The germline gives CDR1 GTSNPN, CDR2 SVGIG (reference sequence). CDR3 length: 14 residues. Trimming shortened V by 0 bases and J by 3 bases, and 6 bases separated the two germline ends. In DNA, the CDR3 is TGTGCCTGGAGTGTGGGGTTTGGGGCCAACGTCCTGACTTTC. This sequence encodes CAWSVGFGANVLTF.

This clonotype was counted between two and nine times. This chain uses TRBV20-1 with TRBJ1-1, with D perhaps TRBD1 (5 bases). V shed 0 bases and J shed 0 bases, with 11 bases lying between them. From germline, CDR1 is DFQATT and CDR2 SNEGSKA (reference sequence). This CDR3 has 15 residues. CDR3 sequence reads: CSAREGLRMNTEAFF. DNA for the CDR3: TGCAGTGCTAGAGAGGGACTAAGGATGAACACTGAAGCTTTCTTT.

This clonotype was seen many times. The genes are TRBV28 and TRBJ2-7; 11 nucleotides line up with TRBD2. V shed 1 base, J shed 5 bases, and the junction held 7 bases outside the gene matches. CDR3 length: 16 residues. Looked up from germline, CDR1 is MDHEN and CDR2 is SYDVKM. In DNA form, the CDR3 reads TGTGCCAGCAGTTTATTAGCGGGAGGGTTCATGGACGAGCAGTACTTC. Translating it yields CASSLLAGGFMDEQYF.

This clonotype was seen more than once but under ten times. The chain is built from TRBV7-6 and TRBJ2-5; no firm D call. V was cut by 2 bases and J by 5 bases, with 15 bases left in between. CDR1 and CDR2 from the germline V gene are SGHVS and FNYEAQ. There are 15 residues in the CDR3. The CDR3 DNA is TGTGCCAGCAGCTTAACTCTGACCGTTAGGGAGACCCAGTACTTC. Its protein product is CASSLTLTVRETQYF.

This clonotype was counted only a few times. The V and J genes are TRBV7-9 and TRBJ2-3; TRBD1 matches 8 bases. V trimming: 3 bases; J trimming: 0 bases; junction bases outside the gene matches: 2. This CDR3 contains 15 residues. Germline assignment: CDR1 SEHNR and CDR2 FQNEAQ (reference sequence). The CDR3 region has the DNA TGTGCCAGCAGCTTGACAGGGGTGAGCACAGATACGCAGTATTTT. It specifies CASSLTGVSTDTQYF.

The rearrangement uses TRBV7-6 and TRBJ2-7, with D possibly TRBD2 on 6 matching bases. V lost 5 bases, J lost 4 bases, and 18 bases lay in between. This CDR3 has 15 amino acids. The germline gives CDR1 SGHVS, CDR2 FNYEAQ. The CDR3 DNA reads TGTGCCAGCAGCCCAACGGGACTCCTTGGGTACGAGCAGTACTTC. Translated: CASSPTGLLGYEQYF.